This TCR beta chain was recovered during a study of Ad26.COV2.S vaccination and SARS-CoV-2 variants. The study, taken as a whole, reports: There was a possibility that the TCR breadth and depth analyses underestimated total T cell responses. Whether participants received vaccine or placebo, their non-spike TCR breadth was similar.

Points on this clone: No antigen is known for it.

The germline gives CDR1 SNHLY, CDR2 FYNNEI. V dropped 5 bases and J dropped 6 bases, with 17 bases sitting between them. The length of the CDR3 is 14 residues. Sequenced by immunoSEQ multiplex PCR; TCRdb stores in-frame clones only, minus some. The table includes 250,000 or so clones, 70% to 90% detected once. The sample's treatment: over 15 received Ad26.COV2.S at low or high dose, single or two shots; several received placebo; per-sample allocation not given. Each sample was drawn 63 days after the first injection (of vaccine or placebo). Participants' vaccine, an Ad26 vector, delivered Wuhan-strain SARS-CoV-2 spike.

The sequence derives from a person aged 18-60 years who received the Ad26.COV2.S COVID-19 vaccine or a placebo. Specimen: peripheral blood, collected in a trial of Ad26.COV2.S vaccine versus placebo. This chain uses TRBV2 with TRBJ2-7, with D possibly TRBD2 on 6 matching bases. For the CDR3, the DNA is TGTGCCAGCAGTCCTTCGACTAGTCTTTCCGAGCAGTACTTC. Translating it yields CASSPSTSLSEQYF.